The 30 T cell receptor beta chains in this list originate from one sample, sequenced in a study of T cells in Graves' hyperthyroidism and ophthalmopathy. Amplification yielded TCR beta CDR3 regions, with RNA transcripts as the source. Primed by the HTBI set, a first-round RT-PCR was run on the TCR CDR3. Each CDR3 protein is one row after TCRdb ran MiXCR on the multiplex PCR reads. The repertoire holds roughly 380,000 distinct CDR3 sequences, with around 13% as singletons. Sequenced material: blood. All receptors come from a woman in her late teens or twenties with Graves' hyperthyroidism.

This clonotype was picked up many times. The gene calls are TRBV12-3 or TRBV12-4 and TRBJ2-5; D might be TRBD1 (6 bases). The ends were cut back, 5 bases at V and 10 bases at J, with 14 bases in the middle. This CDR3 contains 12 residues. The CDR3 DNA is TGTGCCAGCAGTCTCCCCCCAGGGGACCAGTACTTC. Protein sequence: CASSLPPGDQYF.

This clonotype was found many times. The genes are TRBV7-9 and TRBJ2-7, with a tentative D call TRBD2 (6 bases). Germline loops: CDR1 SEHNR, CDR2 FQNEAQ (reference sequence). The CDR3 is 11 residues long. V was cut by 5 bases and J by 7 bases, with 9 bases left in between. For the CDR3, the DNA is TGTGCCAGCAGCACCGGAGGGGAGCAGTACTTC. Amino acid sequence: CASSTGGEQYF.

This clonotype has a count of ten or more. J is TRBJ2-3 and V is TRBV20-1, with a possible D match to TRBD1 (6 bases). Germline CDR1 DFQATT, CDR2 SNEGSKA (reference sequence). V lost 4 bases to trimming and J lost 6 bases, with 14 bases between them. This CDR3 contains 13 residues. The CDR3 bases are TGCAGTGCTAAGGACAGCCCCGGGGATACGCAGTATTTT. This gives the protein CSAKDSPGDTQYF.

This clonotype was counted many times. CDR3 sequence reads: CASSFRQGANYGYTF. The CDR3 DNA follows: TGTGCCAGCAGCTTCAGACAGGGAGCTAACTATGGCTACACCTTC. The chain recombines TRBV7-2 with TRBJ1-2, with TRBD1 matching over 7 bases. V lost 3 bases, J lost 0 bases, and 4 bases stayed unmatched. This CDR3 spans 15 amino acids. Germline assignment: CDR1 SGHTA and CDR2 FQGNSA.

This clonotype came up many times. V usage is TRBV6-6 and J usage is TRBJ1-5; 7 bases agree with TRBD1. Unmatched junction bases numbered 3, after V lost 2 bases and J lost 2 bases. The length of the CDR3 is 15 residues. Germline values: CDR1 MNHNY, CDR2 SVGAGI (reference sequence). The CDR3 nucleotides are TGTGCCAGCAGTTACGACAGGGCTCGCAATCAGCCCCAGCATTTT. As protein: CASSYDRARNQPQHF.

This chain connects TRBV24-1 to TRBJ2-1; D assignment may be TRBD1 or TRBD2 (6 bases each). Germline V lookup: CDR1 KGHDR, CDR2 SFDVKD. The CDR3 is made up of 16 amino acids. Trimming pared 1 base from V and 7 bases from J, leaving 16 bases between. The CDR3 region is CATSDFAGTPWNEQFF. CDR3 sequence (DNA): TGTGCCACCAGTGATTTCGCGGGGACACCATGGAATGAGCAGTTCTTC.

In its sample, this clonotype was seen many times. This chain joins TRBV20-1 and TRBJ2-7, with D maybe TRBD1 (6 bases). Between the trimmed V and J ends, which lost 3 bases and 9 bases, there was a span of 15 bases. Germline V CDR1 and CDR2: DFQATT, SNEGSKA (reference sequence). This CDR3 comprises 12 residues. DNA for the CDR3: TGCAGTGCTAGCAGGCAGGGGTCAGCGCAGTACTTC. It codes for CSASRQGSAQYF.

This clonotype was picked up many times. The rearrangement uses TRBV7-8 and TRBJ2-3; weak D call: TRBD2 (6 bases). CDR1 SGHVS and CDR2 FQNEAQ come from the germline V gene. The CDR3 contains 16 residues. The V end lost 5 bases, the J end lost 0 bases, and 15 bases lay between the germline ends. CDR3 bases: TGTGCCAGCAGCGCGGGGTGGGGCGGGAGCACAGATACGCAGTATTTT. It codes for CASSAGWGGSTDTQYF.

V usage is TRBV10-2 and J usage is TRBJ1-5; 7 bases align to TRBD1. CDR3 length equals 19 residues. The ends lost 3 bases at V and 0 bases at J; junction bases unmatched: 14. CDR1 is WSHSY and CDR2 is SAAADI in the germline V gene. The chain's CDR3 is CASSETPGQKPISNQPQHF. The CDR3 DNA reads as TGCGCCAGCAGTGAAACGCCGGGACAGAAGCCTATTAGCAATCAGCCCCAGCATTTT.

Ten or more counts support this clonotype. The chain has TRBV12-3 or TRBV12-4 and TRBJ2-7; 9 bases are a match to TRBD1. This CDR3 comprises 16 residues. With V trimmed by 5 bases and J by 0 bases, 8 bases remained unmatched. CDR3 nucleotides: TGTGCCAGCAGTATACACACAGGGGGCGTCTCCTACGAGCAGTACTTC. Translated, it gives CASSIHTGGVSYEQYF.

The sample holds many counts of this clonotype. The chain couples TRBV20-1 to TRBJ2-1; 13 nucleotides match TRBD2. Unmatched junction bases numbered 5, after V lost 5 bases and J lost 4 bases. Germline V gene data show CDR1 as DFQATT and CDR2 as SNEGSKA (reference sequence). The length of the CDR3 is 15 residues. The CDR3 coding sequence is TGCAGTGCTTCGACTAGCGGGAGGTCTTACAATGAGCAGTTCTTC. It encodes CSASTSGRSYNEQFF.

This sequence joins TRBV25-1 and TRBJ1-2; D uncertain. The CDR3 is 14 amino acids. The germline V and J ends were trimmed by 5 bases and 7 bases, with 17 bases remaining between them. Per the germline V gene, CDR1 is MGHDK and CDR2 is SYGVNS. The CDR3 loop reads CASSQGTEPRGYTF. The CDR3 DNA follows: TGTGCCAGCAGTCAAGGAACAGAACCCCGTGGCTACACCTTC.

This clonotype was seen many times. This chain joins TRBV5-8 and TRBJ1-2, with D unclear. The germline V and J ends were trimmed by 0 bases and 5 bases, with 5 bases remaining between them. CDR1 and CDR2 (germline): SGHTS, YDEGEE. This CDR3 has 12 amino acids. CDR3 nucleotides: TGTGCCAGCAGCTTGGCTACGTATGGCTACACCTTC. Encoded protein: CASSLATYGYTF. Combining the CDR3 with reference TRBV5-8 and TRBJ1-2 gives the whole variable domain EAGVTQSPTHLIKTRGQQATLRCSPISGHTSVYWYQQALGLGLQFLLWYDEGEERNRGNFPPRFSGRQFPNYSSELNVNALELEDSALYLCASSLATYGYTFGSGTRLTVV.

The rearrangement links TRBV6-1 to TRBJ2-6; the match to TRBD1 covers 7 bases. CDR1 is MNHNS and CDR2 is SASEGT in the germline V gene. Trimming took 10 bases from V and 0 from J; bases not matched to a gene: 6. The CDR3 consists of 15 residues. In DNA, the CDR3 is TGTGCCACCTACACAGGGGCCTCTGGGGCCAACGTCCTGACTTTC. Protein: CATYTGASGANVLTF.

This clonotype was counted only a few times. This may come from a read error, since a much larger clone is one base off. The chain joins TRBV29-1 to TRBJ2-7; 7 bases align to TRBD2. CDR3 length equals 11 residues. J was trimmed by 7 bases and V by 7 bases; bases with no gene match: 7. The V gene's germline CDR1 is SQVTM and CDR2 ANQGSEA. The CDR3 DNA sequence: TGCAGCGCGGCAGGGCGGGGGGAGCAGTACTTC. This encodes CSAAGRGEQYF.

This clonotype was seen many times. The rearrangement uses TRBV3-1 and TRBJ2-5; D might be TRBD2 (5 bases). CDR1 and CDR2 (germline): LGHDT, YNNKEL (reference sequence). The CDR3 totals 16 residues. V lost 1 base and J 1 base, leaving 13 bases between the germline ends. The CDR3 DNA follows: TGTGCCAGCAGCCAAGGGACTTTAGGGCGCCAAGAGACCCAGTACTTC. Its protein is CASSQGTLGRQETQYF.

This clonotype was recorded at least ten times. The chain couples TRBV11-2 to TRBJ2-7; D is ambiguous. With 4 bases removed from V and 5 bases from J, the gap between germline ends came to 12 bases. The CDR3 extends over 13 amino acids. Germline CDR1 and CDR2: SGHAT and FQNNGV. The CDR3 sequence is CASSSSSVNEQYF. CDR3 coding DNA: TGTGCCAGCAGCTCCAGTTCTGTAAACGAGCAGTACTTC.

This chain uses TRBV28 with TRBJ2-2; the D is unclear. Germline CDR1 and CDR2: MDHEN and SYDVKM. V gave up 6 bases and J gave up 4 bases, with 9 bases separating them. The CDR3 extends over 13 amino acids. Here the CDR3 reads CASSPGSTGELFF. CDR3 DNA sequence: TGTGCCAGCAGCCCGGGCTCCACCGGGGAGCTGTTTTTT. Based on the CDR3 plus reference TRBV28 and TRBJ2-2, the full variable domain is DVKVTQSSRYLVKRTGEKVFLECVQDMDHENMFWYRQDPGLGLRLIYFSYDVKMKEKGDIPEGYSVSREKKERFSLILESASTNQTSMYLCASSPGSTGELFFGEGSRLTVL.

This clonotype has a handful of counts. The chain employs TRBV19 and TRBJ1-6; the D is unclear. V lost 7 bases, J lost 9 bases, and 19 bases lay in between. The germline CDR1 and CDR2 sequences are LNHDA and SQIVND (reference sequence). The CDR3 consists of 15 residues. In DNA, the CDR3 is TGTGCCAGTAAAGGCGGAGCAGGCCGTGGTTCACCCCTCCACTTT. It specifies CASKGGAGRGSPLHF.

Only a few counts were recorded for this clonotype. The V call is TRBV7-3, the J call TRBJ1-1; D might be TRBD1 (5 bases). V gave up 1 base and J gave up 4 bases, with 10 bases separating them. CDR1 and CDR2 (germline): SGHTA, FQGTGA. The CDR3 runs to 14 residues. DNA of the CDR3: TGTGCCAGCAGCTTAATTGGCGGGGGCACTGAAGCTTTCTTT. Residues: CASSLIGGGTEAFF. Combining the CDR3 with reference TRBV7-3 and TRBJ1-1 gives the whole variable domain GAGVSQTPSNKVTEKGKYVELRCDPISGHTALYWYRQSLGQGPEFLIYFQGTGAADDSGLPNDRFFAVRPEGSVSTLKIQRTERGDSAVYLCASSLIGGGTEAFFGQGTRLTVV.

There are many counts of this clonotype. The V gene is TRBV28, the J gene TRBJ2-1; D gene uncertain. CDR1 and CDR2 from the germline V gene are MDHEN and SYDVKM. With 5 bases removed from V and 5 bases from J, the gap between germline ends came to 13 bases. The CDR3 runs 14 residues. CDR3 in amino acids: CASSPMWLHNEQFF. The CDR3 DNA reads as TGTGCCAGCAGTCCCATGTGGCTCCACAATGAGCAGTTCTTC.

There are many counts of this clonotype. The rearrangement links TRBV28 to TRBJ2-3, with 12 bases lining up with TRBD2. The CDR3 length is 18 residues. Germline V CDR1 and CDR2: MDHEN, SYDVKM. The J segment lost 4 bases and the V segment lost 4 bases, leaving 12 bases of the junction unmatched. The CDR3 region has the DNA TGTGCCAGCAGTTCCCGACTAGCGGGAGTCAAATTAGCAGATACGCAGTATTTT. This sequence encodes CASSSRLAGVKLADTQYF.

Note on this clonotype: One end of the junction varies from germline; a read error may be responsible. The rearrangement links TRBV29-1 to TRBJ2-7; 9 bases line up with TRBD1. Germline values: CDR1 SQVTM, CDR2 ANQGSEA. The CDR3 contains 14 residues. Here the CDR3 reads CSVEGQGRFHEQYF. The CDR3 DNA reads TGCAGCGTCGAAGGACAGGGGCGATTCCACGAGCAGTACTTC.

CDR3 region: CASSPNQQWANVLTF. As DNA, the CDR3 is TGTGCCAGCTCACCTAATCAGCAATGGGCCAACGTCCTGACTTTC. The V call is TRBV18, the J call TRBJ2-6; D is ambiguous. Deletions cut 3 bases from V and 5 bases from J, with 11 bases between. This CDR3 is built from 15 residues. Germline V gene data show CDR1 as KGHSH and CDR2 as LQKENI. The variable domain in full, with the rest retrieved from reference TRBV18 and TRBJ2-6, is NAGVMQNPRHLVRRRGQEARLRCSPMKGHSHVYWYRQLPEEGLKFMVYLQKENIIDESGMPKERFSAEFPKEGPSILRIQQVVRGDSAAYFCASSPNQQWANVLTFGAGSRLTVL.

This clonotype was recorded at least ten times. The chain is built from TRBV20-1 and TRBJ2-1; D call uncertain. The ends were cut back, 3 bases at V and 5 bases at J, with 11 bases in the middle. The germline V gene encodes CDR1 DFQATT and CDR2 SNEGSKA (reference sequence). CDR3 length equals 13 residues. CDR3 sequence reads: CSARGSGDNEQFF. CDR3 in DNA: TGCAGTGCTAGGGGTTCTGGGGACAATGAGCAGTTCTTC.

This clonotype was detected only a few times. The chain has TRBV19 and TRBJ2-3; 7 nucleotides match TRBD2. The germline CDR1 and CDR2 sequences are LNHDA and SQIVND (reference sequence). The CDR3 sequence is 18 residues long. The J segment lost 1 base and the V segment lost 3 bases, leaving 13 bases of the junction unmatched. The chain's CDR3 is CASSMSGFREVGTDTQYF. DNA of the CDR3: TGTGCCAGTAGTATGTCTGGGTTTCGGGAGGTGGGCACAGATACGCAGTATTTT.

This clonotype has a handful of counts. The chain uses TRBV19 and TRBJ2-7, with TRBD1 matching over 7 bases. The germline V gene has CDR1 LNHDA and CDR2 SQIVND (reference sequence). V shed 5 bases, J shed 2 bases, and the junction held 6 bases outside the gene matches. This CDR3 region has 14 residues. The CDR3 coding sequence is TGTGCCAGTAGTGCGCCGGACAGGACCTACGAGCAGTACTTC. Protein product: CASSAPDRTYEQYF.

This clonotype was counted between two and nine times. The chain has TRBV5-4 and TRBJ2-3; possibly TRBD1 for D (8 bases). V was shortened by 4 bases and J by 3 bases, with 18 bases between the two germline ends. CDR3 length equals 16 residues. Per the germline V gene, CDR1 is SGHNT and CDR2 is YYREEE (reference sequence). This CDR3 is CASSPRTGTITDTQYF. In DNA form, the CDR3 reads TGTGCCAGCAGCCCCCGGACAGGGACTATAACAGATACGCAGTATTTT.

The chain recombines TRBV6-2 or TRBV6-3 with TRBJ1-2; D remains unclear. CDR1 is MNHEY, CDR2 SVGEGT, per germline. The length of the CDR3 is 15 residues. The V end was cut by 4 bases, the J end by 1 base, with 13 bases between. The CDR3 protein is CASSFNAGINYGYTF. In nucleotides, the CDR3 is TGTGCCAGCAGTTTCAACGCCGGGATTAACTATGGCTACACCTTC.

This clonotype was seen ten or more times. V is TRBV30 and J is TRBJ2-1; no clear D. This CDR3 is 16 amino acids long. The V gene's germline CDR1 is GTSNPN and CDR2 SVGIG (reference sequence). V lost 2 bases to trimming and J lost 1 base, with 15 bases between them. The CDR3 reads CAWSIRVGISYNEQFF. The CDR3 DNA sequence: TGTGCCTGGAGTATTAGAGTGGGGATATCCTACAATGAGCAGTTCTTC.